The 9 T cell receptor beta chains in this list originate from one sample, sequenced in a study of CD8 T cells in ankylosing spondylitis. TCRdb reprocessed the 5' RACE reads via MiXCR and lists one record per CDR3 protein. The sample contains roughly 240,000 distinct CDR3 sequences, approximately 30% of which appear only once. The sequenced sample consisted of blood, either unsorted or a sorted T cell fraction (not recorded which). The receptors come from a male donor with ankylosing spondylitis or in good health (not recorded which).

This sequence joins TRBV5-1 and TRBJ2-3; 7 positions agree with TRBD2. The CDR3 consists of 16 residues. Trimming took 0 bases from V and 0 from J; bases not matched to a gene: 4. Per germline, CDR1 SGHRS and CDR2 YFSETQ. CDR3 nucleotide sequence: TGCGCCAGCAGCTTGGGCAGCGGGACTAGCACAGATACGCAGTATTTT. Its protein is CASSLGSGTSTDTQYF. The full variable domain, completed using reference TRBV5-1 and TRBJ2-3, is KAGVTQTPRYLIKTRGQQVTLSCSPISGHRSVSWYQQTPGQGLQFLFEYFSETQRNKGNFPGRFSGRQFSNSRSEMNVSTLELGDSALYLCASSLGSGTSTDTQYFGPGTRLTVL.

The chain is built from TRBV29-1 and TRBJ1-2; no firm D call. CDR1 and CDR2 (germline): SQVTM, ANQGSEA. V lost 7 bases, J lost 4 bases, and 16 bases lay in between. The CDR3 is 13 amino acids. This CDR3 reads CSDLHGPLYGYTF. The DNA of the CDR3 is TGCAGCGACCTACATGGCCCCCTCTATGGCTACACCTTC.

The chain links TRBV24-1 to TRBJ2-3; TRBD2 matches at 9 bases. V shed 4 bases, J shed 8 bases, and the junction held 9 bases outside the gene matches. The CDR3 extends over 15 amino acids. Germline assignment: CDR1 KGHDR and CDR2 SFDVKD. CDR3 amino acids: CATSDLAGPRGTQYF. The CDR3 nucleotides read TGTGCCACCAGTGACCTAGCGGGGCCGCGAGGTACGCAGTATTTT.

The chain employs TRBV6-5 and TRBJ1-2; D is unresolved. Per germline, CDR1 MNHEY and CDR2 SVGAGI. V was clipped by 2 bases and J by 7 bases, with 8 bases between them. The CDR3 extends over 12 amino acids. CDR3 protein: CASSYLGAGYTF. Written as DNA, the CDR3 is TGTGCCAGCAGTTACCTGGGTGCTGGCTACACCTTC.

The V and J genes are TRBV28 and TRBJ2-7; D not resolved. With 4 bases removed from V and 12 bases from J, the gap between germline ends came to 16 bases. The CDR3 contains 12 residues. Per the germline V gene, CDR1 is MDHEN and CDR2 is SYDVKM. CDR3 region: CASSSPEVPVYF. Written as DNA, the CDR3 is TGTGCCAGCAGTTCCCCTGAGGTGCCGGTGTACTTC.

The chain couples TRBV6-1 to TRBJ2-6; D remains ambiguous. The V and J ends lost 5 bases and 4 bases respectively, with 6 bases between them. This CDR3 contains 13 residues. Germline loops: CDR1 MNHNS, CDR2 SASEGT. The chain's CDR3 is CASSPFGANVLTF. As DNA, the CDR3 is TGTGCCAGCAGTCCTTTCGGGGCCAACGTCCTGACTTTC.

This clonotype was observed many times. This chain uses TRBV20-1 with TRBJ2-5; D gene unclear. Germline V gene sequence: CDR1 DFQATT, CDR2 SNEGSKA (reference sequence). The V end lost 2 bases, the J end lost 1 base, and 2 bases lay between the germline ends. The CDR3 is 11 residues long. For the CDR3, the DNA is TGCAGTGCTAGACCCCAAGAGACCCAGTACTTC. Protein product: CSARPQETQYF.

The chain recombines TRBV30 with TRBJ2-3, with 12 bases fitting TRBD2. V lost 5 bases, J lost 6 bases, and 3 bases stayed unmatched. This CDR3 has 13 residues. Germline CDR1 is GTSNPN and CDR2 is SVGIG (reference sequence). CDR3 DNA: TGTGCCTGGTCTAGCGGGGGGGCGGATACGCAGTATTTT. It encodes CAWSSGGADTQYF.

The chain carries TRBV12-3 or TRBV12-4 and TRBJ2-5, with D perhaps TRBD2 (6 bases). Deletions cut 3 bases from V and 4 bases from J, with 18 bases between. This CDR3 region has 16 residues. The CDR3 protein is CASSFSRWVGGETQYF. CDR3 in DNA: TGTGCCAGCAGTTTCAGCCGCTGGGTGGGAGGAGAGACCCAGTACTTC.